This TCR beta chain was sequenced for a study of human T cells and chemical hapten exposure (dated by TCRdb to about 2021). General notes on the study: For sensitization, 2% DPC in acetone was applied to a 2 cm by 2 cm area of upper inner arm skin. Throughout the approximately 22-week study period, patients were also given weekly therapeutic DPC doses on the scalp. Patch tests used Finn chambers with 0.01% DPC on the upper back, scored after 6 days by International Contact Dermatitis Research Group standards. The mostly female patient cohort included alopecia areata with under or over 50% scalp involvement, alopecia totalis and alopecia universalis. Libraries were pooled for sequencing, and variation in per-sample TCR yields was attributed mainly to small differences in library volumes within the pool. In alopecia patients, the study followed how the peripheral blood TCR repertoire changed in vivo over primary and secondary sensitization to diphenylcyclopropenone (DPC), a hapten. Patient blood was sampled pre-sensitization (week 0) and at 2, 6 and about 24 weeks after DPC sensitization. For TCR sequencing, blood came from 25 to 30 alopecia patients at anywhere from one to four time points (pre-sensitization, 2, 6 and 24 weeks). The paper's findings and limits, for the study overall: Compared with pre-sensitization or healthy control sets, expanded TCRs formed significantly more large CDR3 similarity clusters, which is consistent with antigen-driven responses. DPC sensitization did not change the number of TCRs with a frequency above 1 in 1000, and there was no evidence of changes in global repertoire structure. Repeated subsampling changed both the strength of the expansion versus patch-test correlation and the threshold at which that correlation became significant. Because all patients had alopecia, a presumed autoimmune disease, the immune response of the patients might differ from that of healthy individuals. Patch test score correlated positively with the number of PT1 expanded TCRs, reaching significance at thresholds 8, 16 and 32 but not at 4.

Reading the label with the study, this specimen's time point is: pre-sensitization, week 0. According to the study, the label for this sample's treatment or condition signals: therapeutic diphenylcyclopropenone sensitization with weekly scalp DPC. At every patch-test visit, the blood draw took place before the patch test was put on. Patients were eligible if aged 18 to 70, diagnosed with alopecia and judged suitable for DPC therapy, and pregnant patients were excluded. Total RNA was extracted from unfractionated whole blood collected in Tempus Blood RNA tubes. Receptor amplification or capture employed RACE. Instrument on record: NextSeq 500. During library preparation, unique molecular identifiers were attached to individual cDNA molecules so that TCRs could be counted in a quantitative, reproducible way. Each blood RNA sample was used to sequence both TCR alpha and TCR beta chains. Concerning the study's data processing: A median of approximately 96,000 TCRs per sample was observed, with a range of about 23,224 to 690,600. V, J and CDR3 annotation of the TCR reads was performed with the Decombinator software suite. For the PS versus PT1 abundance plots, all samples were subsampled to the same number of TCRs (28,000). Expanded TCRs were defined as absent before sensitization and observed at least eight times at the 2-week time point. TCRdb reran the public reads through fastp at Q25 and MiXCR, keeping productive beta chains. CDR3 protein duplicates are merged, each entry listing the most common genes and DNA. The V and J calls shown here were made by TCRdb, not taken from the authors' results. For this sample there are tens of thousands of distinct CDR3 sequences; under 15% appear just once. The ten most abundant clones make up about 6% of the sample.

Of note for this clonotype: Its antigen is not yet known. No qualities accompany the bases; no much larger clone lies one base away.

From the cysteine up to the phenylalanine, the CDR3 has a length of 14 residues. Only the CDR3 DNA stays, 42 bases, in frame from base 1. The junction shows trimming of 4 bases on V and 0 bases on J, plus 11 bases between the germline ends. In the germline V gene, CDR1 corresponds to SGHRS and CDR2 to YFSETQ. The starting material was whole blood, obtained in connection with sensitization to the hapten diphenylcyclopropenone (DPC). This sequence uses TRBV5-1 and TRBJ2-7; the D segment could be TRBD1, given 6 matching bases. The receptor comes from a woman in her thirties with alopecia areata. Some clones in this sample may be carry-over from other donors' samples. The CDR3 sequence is CASSARQASYEQYF. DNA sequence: TGCGCCAGCAGCGCCCGACAGGCCTCCTACGAGCAGTACTTC.